This is a list of T cell receptor beta chains from one sample in a study of T cell responses to AZD1222 COVID-19 vaccine. Assay: immunoSEQ multiplex PCR; the TCRdb copy retains only in-frame clones and omits some. In the table there are around 110,000 clones, 90% to 95% of which are singletons. The sequencing here drew on peripheral blood, taken on day 0 of AZD1222 vaccination. The receptors were gathered from an adult in good health. Each CDR3 is given with its conserved first and last residue. A D gene is named only where the DNA matches it firmly. A clone size is listed for some rows: how often the clone was seen (once, few, many), or a class if it is expanded.

>.|once|TRBJ2-5|TRBV28
CASSTRRYEETQYF
TGTGCCAGCAGCACACGCCGATACGAAGAGACCCAGTACTTC
>.|.|TRBJ1-1|TRBV9
CASSVAPGRATGAFF
TGTGCCAGCAGCGTAGCGCCGGGACGGGCAACGGGGGCTTTCTTT
>TRBD1|.|TRBJ2-3|TRBV19
CASSIETGADTQYF
TGTGCCAGTAGTATAGAGACAGGGGCCGATACGCAGTATTTT
>.|few|TRBJ2-2|TRBV19
CASSPAPGSGELFF
TGTGCCAGTAGCCCCGCTCCGGGGTCCGGGGAGCTGTTTTTT
>.|.|TRBJ1-3|TRBV19
CASSICGKSGNTIYF
TGTGCCAGTAGTATTTGTGGTAAGTCTGGAAACACCATATATTTT
>TRBD1|.|TRBJ2-7|TRBV5-1
CASSWTGDNYEQYF
TGCGCCAGCAGCTGGACAGGGGATAACTACGAGCAGTACTTC
>TRBD2|.|TRBJ2-1|TRBV3-1/TRBV3-2
CASSQNLAGNEQFF
TGTGCCAGCAGCCAAAATCTAGCGGGCAATGAGCAGTTCTTC
>TRBD2|.|TRBJ2-1|TRBV20-1
CSASPREGINEQFF
TGCAGTGCTAGTCCGCGGGAGGGCATCAATGAGCAGTTCTTC
>TRBD2|.|TRBJ2-1|TRBV20-1
CSAGLANEQFF
TGCAGTGCTGGACTAGCGAATGAGCAGTTCTTC
>TRBD1|.|TRBJ1-2|TRBV19
CASSVDRGTYGYTF
TGTGCCAGTAGTGTGGACAGGGGAACCTATGGCTACACCTTC
>.|.|TRBJ2-7|TRBV25-1
CASSEYASGRRDYEQYF
TGTGCCAGCAGTGAATATGCGTCGGGGAGGCGGGACTACGAGCAGTACTTC
>.|.|TRBJ1-1|TRBV20-1
CSASPPRGNTEAFF
TGCAGTGCTAGTCCCCCGAGGGGGAACACTGAAGCTTTCTTT
>.|once|TRBJ2-1|TRBV28
CASRVAGPNNEQFF
TGTGCCAGCAGGGTGGCGGGACCCAACAATGAGCAGTTCTTC
>TRBD1|.|TRBJ2-7|TRBV10-3
CAISSPGQGDEQYF
TGTGCCATCAGTTCACCGGGACAGGGAGACGAGCAGTACTTC
>TRBD2|.|TRBJ2-1|TRBV19
CASSIASGTYNEQFF
TGTGCCAGTAGTATAGCTAGCGGGACCTACAATGAGCAGTTCTTC
>.|once|TRBJ2-1|TRBV7-9
CASSGISERSYNEQFF
TGTGCCAGCAGCGGCATTAGCGAACGCTCCTACAATGAGCAGTTCTTC
>.|.|TRBJ1-2|TRBV29-1
CSVAPGGAGYGYTF
TGCAGCGTCGCGCCCGGGGGGGCCGGCTATGGCTACACCTTC
>TRBD1|.|TRBJ2-7|TRBV30
CAWSEGQGFYEQYF
TGTGCCTGGAGTGAGGGACAGGGTTTCTACGAGCAGTACTTC
>.|.|TRBJ2-7|TRBV11-2
CASSLDQYEQYF
TGTGCCAGCAGCTTAGACCAATACGAGCAGTACTTC
>TRBD2|.|TRBJ2-1|TRBV4-1
CASSRLGSGYLSSYNEQFF
TGCGCCAGCAGCCGATTGGGTAGCGGGTACCTCTCCTCCTACAATGAGCAGTTCTTC
>.|.|TRBJ2-4|TRBV6-5
CASSYAPMLAKNIQYF
TGTGCCAGCAGTTACGCTCCCATGCTAGCCAAAAACATTCAGTACTTC
>.|once|TRBJ2-1|TRBV5-4
CASSPPRGQSSYNEQFF
TGTGCCAGCAGCCCGCCTCGTGGCCAAAGCTCCTACAATGAGCAGTTCTTC
>TRBD1|.|TRBJ1-2|TRBV15
CATSREGQGYTF
TGTGCCACCAGCAGAGAGGGACAGGGATACACCTTC
>TRBD1|.|TRBJ1-1|TRBV4-2
CASSQVPGQGLLSYTEAFF
TGTGCCAGCAGCCAAGTTCCGGGACAGGGGCTTCTGTCGTACACTGAAGCTTTCTTT
>TRBD2|few|TRBJ2-7|TRBV27
CASSFGLAGFYEQYF
TGTGCCAGCAGTTTTGGCCTAGCGGGATTCTACGAGCAGTACTTC
>.|.|TRBJ2-1|TRBV4-1
CASSLRYRENEQFF
TGCGCCAGCAGCCTCCGATACCGGGAAAATGAGCAGTTCTTC
>TRBD1|.|TRBJ1-2|TRBV5-1
CASSYGTERTYTF
TGCGCCAGCAGCTACGGGACAGAACGCACCTACACCTTC
>.|.|TRBJ1-1|TRBV27
CASSSPGLRNTEAFF
TGTGCCAGCAGTTCTCCTGGGTTAAGGAACACTGAAGCTTTCTTT
>.|.|TRBJ2-7|TRBV5-1
CASSLEAGPYEQYF
TGCGCCAGCAGCTTGGAAGCGGGTCCCTACGAGCAGTACTTC
>.|.|TRBJ1-6|TRBV19
CASSIGNSPLHF
TGTGCCAGTAGTATAGGGAACTCACCCCTCCACTTT
>TRBD2|.|TRBJ2-7|TRBV9
CASSGGAGVPYEQYF
TGTGCCAGCAGCGGTGGAGCGGGAGTCCCCTACGAGCAGTACTTC
>TRBD1|.|TRBJ1-2|TRBV7-9
CASSRGQGGYGYTF
TGTGCCAGCAGCCGTGGGCAGGGGGGGTATGGCTACACCTTC
>.|.|TRBJ2-7|TRBV28
CASSPEGMDEQYF
TGTGCCAGCAGCCCGGAAGGGATGGACGAGCAGTACTTC
>.|.|TRBJ2-7|TRBV4-1
CASSPYSRDREQYF
TGCGCCAGCAGCCCCTACTCCCGGGACCGCGAGCAGTACTTC
>TRBD1|.|TRBJ1-1|TRBV27
CASSLYRGTEAFF
TGTGCCAGCAGTTTATACAGGGGCACTGAAGCTTTCTTT
>TRBD1|.|TRBJ1-5|TRBV30
CAWSDRRTGRASLNQPQHF
TGTGCCTGGAGTGACCGGCGGACAGGGCGCGCATCCTTGAATCAGCCCCAGCATTTT
>.|.|TRBJ1-1|TRBV10-3
CAIREEGSGAMNTEAFF
TGTGCCATCAGAGAAGAAGGGAGCGGGGCGATGAACACTGAAGCTTTCTTT
>.|.|TRBJ1-2|TRBV15
CATSRDTDYGYTF
TGTGCCACCAGCCGGGACACTGACTATGGCTACACCTTC
>TRBD1|.|TRBJ1-1|TRBV24-1
CATSGGQGARKAFF
TGTGCCACCAGTGGGGGGCAGGGGGCGCGAAAAGCTTTCTTT
>.|.|TRBJ1-2|TRBV10-3
CAISVNYGYTF
TGTGCCATCAGTGTAAACTATGGCTACACCTTC
>.|.|TRBJ1-5|TRBV9
CASSVENQPQHF
TGTGCCAGCAGCGTAGAAAATCAGCCCCAGCATTTT
>TRBD1|.|TRBJ1-1|TRBV10-1
CASSETRGGQLNTEAFF
TGCGCCAGCAGTGAGACCCGGGGGGGACAGTTGAACACTGAAGCTTTCTTT
>TRBD2|.|TRBJ2-3|TRBV2
CASSLPLAGATDTQYF
TGTGCCAGCAGTCTACCACTAGCGGGGGCCACAGATACGCAGTATTTT
>.|.|TRBJ2-2|TRBV5-1
CASSLVQAGVTGELFF
TGCGCCAGCAGCTTAGTACAGGCAGGAGTAACCGGGGAGCTGTTTTTT
>TRBD1|.|TRBJ1-1|TRBV28
CASSNPPAGQAEAFF
TGTGCCAGCAGCAACCCACCGGCAGGACAGGCTGAAGCTTTCTTT
>TRBD1|.|TRBJ1-2|TRBV27
CASSLLDRGRGDYTF
TGTGCCAGCAGTTTATTAGACAGGGGGCGAGGCGACTACACCTTC
>TRBD2|.|TRBJ2-1|TRBV27
CASSLLTMYTGTSRDNEQFF
TGTGCCAGCAGTTTATTGACCATGTATACTGGGACTAGCAGGGACAATGAGCAGTTCTTC
>TRBD2|.|TRBJ2-7|TRBV3-1/TRBV3-2
CASSQDTSGRFAGQYF
TGTGCCAGCAGCCAAGATACCAGCGGGAGGTTTGCTGGGCAGTACTTC
>.|.|TRBJ2-1|TRBV6-1
CASSPLALSMGEFF
TGTGCCAGCAGCCCCTTGGCCCTCTCGATGGGGGAGTTCTTC
>.|.|TRBJ1-5|TRBV30
CAWSVLGQGNQPQHF
TGTGCCTGGAGTGTACTCGGCCAGGGGAATCAGCCCCAGCATTTT
>.|.|TRBJ1-3|TRBV27
CASGAAGKSGNTIYF
TGTGCCAGCGGGGCCGCGGGGAAAAGTGGAAACACCATATATTTT
>.|.|TRBJ1-1|TRBV19
CASRVFPLVRTANTEAFF
TGTGCCAGTAGAGTATTTCCCCTTGTTAGGACGGCGAACACTGAAGCTTTCTTT
>.|.|TRBJ2-3|TRBV7-3
CASSTPADTQYF
TGTGCCAGCAGCACCCCAGCAGATACGCAGTATTTT
>.|.|TRBJ2-2|TRBV14
CASSRQYRNTGELFF
TGTGCCAGCAGCAGACAGTACCGGAACACCGGGGAGCTGTTTTTT
>TRBD1|.|TRBJ1-6|TRBV2
CASNYETGVSPLHF
TGTGCCAGCAACTATGAGACAGGGGTATCACCCCTCCACTTT
>TRBD1|.|TRBJ1-2|TRBV13
CASSLGTGGRWDGYTF
TGTGCCAGCAGCCTAGGGACAGGGGGCCGGTGGGATGGCTACACCTTC
>TRBD1|.|TRBJ2-7|TRBV3-1/TRBV3-2
CASDPGTAGYEQYF
TGTGCCAGCGACCCCGGGACAGCAGGGTACGAGCAGTACTTC
>.|.|TRBJ1-5|TRBV6-4
CASSRDSNQPQHF
TGTGCCAGCAGTCGTGATAGCAATCAGCCCCAGCATTTT
>TRBD1|once|TRBJ2-2|TRBV19
CASSARQGGTGELFF
TGTGCCAGTAGTGCCAGACAGGGGGGAACCGGGGAGCTGTTTTTT